Following are 28 T cell receptor beta chains from one sample sequenced in a study of T cells expressing NK-cell markers. TCRdb processed the 5' RACE reads again and assigns one entry to each CDR3 protein, with no DNA. The sample shows approximately 550,000 distinct CDR3 sequences, and roughly 3.5% sits with its ten largest clones. The sample was blood T cells: a sorted CD56 or NKG2C T cell subset, CD4+ or CD8+ T cells, or bulk PBMC T cells (not recorded which). These receptors were collected from a man aged 18 to 35 in good health.

The gene calls are TRBV3-1 and TRBJ1-2. CDR3 size: 14 residues. Germline CDR1 reads LGHDT; CDR2 reads YNNKEL (reference sequence). CDR3: CASRNSDTNYGYTF.

The chain has TRBV7-2 and TRBJ2-7; as DNA is missing, the TRBD2 call by TCRdb cannot be tested. The V gene's germline CDR1 is SGHTA and CDR2 FQGNSA. CDR3 length: 16 residues. The CDR3 region is CASSLAPAGGPSEQYF. The full variable domain, in which reference TRBV7-2 and TRBJ2-7 provide the parts outside the CDR3, is GAGVSQSPSNKVTEKGKDVELRCDPISGHTALYWYRQSLGQGLEFLIYFQGNSAPDKSGLPSDRFSAERTGGSVSTLTIQRTQQEDSAVYLCASSLAPAGGPSEQYFGPGTRLTVT.

The rearrangement joins TRBV16 to TRBJ1-2. Germline V gene lookup returns CDR1 KGHSY and CDR2 FQNENV. The CDR3 is 12 residues long. The CDR3 spells CASSQYLDGYTF.

CDR3 in amino acids: CASSTRTGENTEAFF. The chain joins TRBV7-2 to TRBJ1-1; the TRBD1 assignment by TCRdb is unverifiable without DNA. The germline V gene has CDR1 SGHTA and CDR2 FQGNSA. CDR3 length: 15 amino acids.

CDR3 amino acids: CASSPNPGGQPQHF. This chain connects TRBV12-3 or TRBV12-4 to TRBJ1-5; as DNA is missing, the TRBD1 call by TCRdb cannot be tested. This CDR3 is built from 14 residues.

The chain joins TRBV5-1 to TRBJ2-5. Germline-derived CDR1 and CDR2 are SGHRS and YFSETQ. This CDR3 spans 14 amino acids. This CDR3 reads CASSLGSVQETQYF.

The CDR3 loop reads CSAPHKARNEQFF. This chain joins TRBV20-1 and TRBJ2-1; the TCRdb D gene call, TRBD1, has no DNA to confirm it. Germline CDR1 is DFQATT and CDR2 is SNEGSKA (reference sequence). The CDR3 spans 13 residues.

The V call is TRBV2, the J call TRBJ2-2. The CDR3 length is 15 residues. Per the germline V gene, CDR1 is SNHLY and CDR2 is FYNNEI. This chain's CDR3 is CASRIRHSNTGELFF.

The chain employs TRBV7-8 and TRBJ2-1. The V gene's germline CDR1 is SGHVS and CDR2 FQNEAQ. CDR3 size: 16 residues. CDR3 loop: CASSPALPSSYNEQFF.

V is TRBV7-6 and J is TRBJ2-1. This CDR3 contains 14 residues. The germline CDR1 and CDR2 sequences are SGHVS and FNYEAQ. The CDR3 reads CASSLYETQNEQFF.

The V and J genes are TRBV3-1 and TRBJ2-6. Germline V gene sequence: CDR1 LGHDT, CDR2 YNNKEL (reference sequence). The CDR3 is 16 residues long. CDR3 protein: CASSPGVGSGANVLTF.

This chain joins TRBV4-3 and TRBJ2-7. This CDR3 is 14 amino acids long. CDR1 LGHNA and CDR2 YSLEER come from the germline V gene. CDR3 region: CASSHDQDVGEQYF.

The chain carries TRBV12-3 or TRBV12-4 and TRBJ2-1; absent DNA, TCRdb's TRBD1 call cannot be checked. This CDR3 is 13 amino acids long. CDR3 protein: CASTPLQGNEQFF.

The chain links TRBV11-2 to TRBJ2-4; TCRdb's D gene call, TRBD2, goes unchecked for lack of DNA. Germline values: CDR1 SGHAT, CDR2 FQNNGV. The CDR3 runs to 17 residues. The CDR3: CASSSFLRLADENIQYF.

The V gene is TRBV27, the J gene TRBJ2-3. This CDR3 comprises 17 residues. Germline V CDR1 and CDR2: MNHEY, SMNVEV (reference sequence). This chain's CDR3 is CASSLYWAGGLTDTQYF.

This chain uses TRBV19 with TRBJ2-3; the D call from TCRdb, TRBD1, cannot be confirmed without DNA. This CDR3 spans 15 amino acids. Germline V gene sequence: CDR1 LNHDA, CDR2 SQIVND (reference sequence). The CDR3 spells CASSPTGLGVDTQYF.

J is TRBJ2-1 and V is TRBV12-3 or TRBV12-4; as DNA is missing, the TRBD1 call by TCRdb cannot be tested. The CDR3 has 13 residues. CDR3 residues: CASSLKTGVEQFF.

The chain links TRBV19 to TRBJ2-1; TCRdb selects TRBD2, and the lack of DNA leaves this call unchecked. The CDR3 is 16 residues long. Germline V gives CDR1 LNHDA, CDR2 SQIVND (reference sequence). The CDR3 sequence: CASSISGTFLYNEQFF.

The chain combines TRBV11-1 with TRBJ2-3; TCRdb proposes TRBD1, but this gene call is untestable without DNA. Germline values: CDR1 SGHAT, CDR2 FQDESV (reference sequence). The CDR3 length is 18 residues. The CDR3: CASSPPFRAPKGTDTQYF.

J is TRBJ2-7 and V is TRBV7-2. Germline assignment: CDR1 SGHTA and CDR2 FQGNSA. CDR3 length: 14 amino acids. The CDR3 spells CASSLGGSGYEQYF.

The chain couples TRBV21-1 to TRBJ2-1; TCRdb's D gene call, TRBD2, goes unchecked for lack of DNA. TRBV21-1 corresponds to a pseudogene. The CDR3 runs 13 residues. CDR3 region: CASRIERPNEQFF.

V gene TRBV20-1 combines with J gene TRBJ1-2; TCRdb returns TRBD1, unconfirmable since there is no DNA. CDR3 length: 13 residues. Germline V gene sequence: CDR1 DFQATT, CDR2 SNEGSKA (reference sequence). CDR3 region: CSAHGGGDYGYTF.

The chain recombines TRBV12-3 or TRBV12-4 with TRBJ1-5. This CDR3 comprises 15 residues. CDR3: CASSRGRVSNQPQHF.

The V and J genes are TRBV12-3 or TRBV12-4 and TRBJ2-5; the D gene TCRdb calls, TRBD1, cannot be checked with no DNA. The CDR3 spans 15 residues. CDR3 sequence reads: CASSAVGTGVETQYF.

This chain joins TRBV12-3 or TRBV12-4 and TRBJ2-3; TCRdb calls TRBD2, which cannot be checked without DNA. The CDR3 has 15 amino acids. The CDR3 loop reads CASIGMRSDAFTQYF.

This chain uses TRBV4-3 with TRBJ2-2; without DNA, the TCRdb call of TRBD1 cannot be checked. The CDR3 is 13 amino acids. Germline values: CDR1 LGHNA, CDR2 YSLEER. The CDR3 is CASSHSTGLGLFF.

CDR3 residues: CASKGTSGRGTYNEQFF. V gene TRBV12-3 or TRBV12-4 combines with J gene TRBJ2-1; TCRdb's D gene call, TRBD2, goes unchecked for lack of DNA. CDR3 length equals 17 residues.

This chain links TRBV24-1 with TRBJ1-2; with no DNA, the TCRdb D assignment of TRBD1 cannot be verified. The V gene's germline CDR1 is KGHDR and CDR2 SFDVKD. The CDR3 runs 14 residues. The CDR3 spells CATSDTRDWAGYTF.